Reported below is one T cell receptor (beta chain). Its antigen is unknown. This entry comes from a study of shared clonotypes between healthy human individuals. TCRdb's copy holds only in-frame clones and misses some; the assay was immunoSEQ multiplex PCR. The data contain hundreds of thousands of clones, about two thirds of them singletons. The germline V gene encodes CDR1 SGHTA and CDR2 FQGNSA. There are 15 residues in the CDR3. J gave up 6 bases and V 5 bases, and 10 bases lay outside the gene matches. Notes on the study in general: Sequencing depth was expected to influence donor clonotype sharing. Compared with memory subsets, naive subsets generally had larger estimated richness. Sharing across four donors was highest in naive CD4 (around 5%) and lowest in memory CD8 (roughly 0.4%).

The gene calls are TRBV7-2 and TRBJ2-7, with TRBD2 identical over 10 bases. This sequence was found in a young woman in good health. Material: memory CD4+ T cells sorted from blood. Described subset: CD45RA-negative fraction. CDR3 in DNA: TGTGCCAGCAGCCCAGTCGGGACTAGCGTGGCCGAGCAGTACTTC. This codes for CASSPVGTSVAEQYF.